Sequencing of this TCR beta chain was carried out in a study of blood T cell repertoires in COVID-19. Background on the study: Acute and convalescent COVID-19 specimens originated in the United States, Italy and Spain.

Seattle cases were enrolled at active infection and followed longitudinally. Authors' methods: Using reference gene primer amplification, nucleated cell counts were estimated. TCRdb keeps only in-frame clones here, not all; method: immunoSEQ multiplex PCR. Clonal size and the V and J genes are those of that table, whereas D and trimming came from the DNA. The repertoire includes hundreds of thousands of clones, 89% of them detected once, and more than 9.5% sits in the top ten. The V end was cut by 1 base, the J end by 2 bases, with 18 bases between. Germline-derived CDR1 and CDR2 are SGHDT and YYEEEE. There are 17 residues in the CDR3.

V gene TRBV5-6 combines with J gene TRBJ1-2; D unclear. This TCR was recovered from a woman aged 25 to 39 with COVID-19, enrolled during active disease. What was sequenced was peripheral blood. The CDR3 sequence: CASSLYTRGRANYGYTF. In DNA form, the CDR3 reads TGTGCCAGCAGCTTGTACACCCGGGGAAGGGCAAACTATGGCTACACCTTC.